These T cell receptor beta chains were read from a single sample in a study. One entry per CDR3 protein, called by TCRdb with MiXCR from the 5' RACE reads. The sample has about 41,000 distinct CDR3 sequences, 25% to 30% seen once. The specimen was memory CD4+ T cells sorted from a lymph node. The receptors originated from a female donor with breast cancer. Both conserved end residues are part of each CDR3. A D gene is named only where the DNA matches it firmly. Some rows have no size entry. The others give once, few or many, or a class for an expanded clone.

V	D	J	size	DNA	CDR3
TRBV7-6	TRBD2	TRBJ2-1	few	TGTGCCAGCAGCTTAGAAGAGACTAGCGGGACGGCAGGGGAGCAGTTCTTC	CASSLEETSGTAGEQFF
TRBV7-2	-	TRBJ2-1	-	TGTGCCGAGGGTTGGAATGAGCAGTTCTTC	CAEGWNEQFF
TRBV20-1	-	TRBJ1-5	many	TGCAGTGCTAGAGTTTTGGACAATCAGCCCCAGCATTTT	CSARVLDNQPQHF
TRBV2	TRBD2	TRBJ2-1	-	TGTGCCAGCAGCTTGACTAGCGGGGGACCTAGCTCCTACAATGAGCAGTTCTTC	CASSLTSGGPSSYNEQFF
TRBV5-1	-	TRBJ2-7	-	TGCGCCAGCAGAGTGGCAAAAGGGTCCAGGGGCGACGAGCAGTACTTC	CASRVAKGSRGDEQYF
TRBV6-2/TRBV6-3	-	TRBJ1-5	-	TGTGCCAGCAGGGATACAGGGTCGAATAGCAATCAGCCCCAGCATTTT	CASRDTGSNSNQPQHF
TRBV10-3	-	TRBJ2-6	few	TGTGCCACCGGGACACCGCCCTCTGGGGCCAACGTCCTGACTTTC	CATGTPPSGANVLTF
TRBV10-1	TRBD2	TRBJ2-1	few	TGCGCCAGCAGTGAGGCGGGGGGTAAGCAGTTCTTC	CASSEAGGKQFF
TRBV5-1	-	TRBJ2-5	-	TGCGCCAGCCGGCTGCAGGGTTCAGGTCAAGAGACCCAGTACTTC	CASRLQGSGQETQYF
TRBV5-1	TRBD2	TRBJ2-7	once	TGCGCCAGCAGCTTGGAACCCCAGGGACTAGTAGCGGGCTCCTACGAGCAGTACTTC	CASSLEPQGLVAGSYEQYF
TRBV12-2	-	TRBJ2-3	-	TGTGCAAGTCGCTTAGCCTCGAGGCTTACAGATACGCAGTATTTT	CASRLASRLTDTQYF
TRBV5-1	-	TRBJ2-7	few	TGCGCCAGCAGCGGGATGGGCTACGAGCAGTACTTC	CASSGMGYEQYF
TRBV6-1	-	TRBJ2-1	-	TGTGCCAGCAGTGATTCCGCGGGGCGGCCTGAGCAGTTCTTC	CASSDSAGRPEQFF
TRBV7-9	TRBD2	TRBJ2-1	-	TGTGCCAGCAGCTTATACGGGGGACTAGCGGGGCACTACAATGAGCAGTTCTTC	CASSLYGGLAGHYNEQFF
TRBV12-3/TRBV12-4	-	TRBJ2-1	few	TGTGCCAGCAGTTTAGTCAGGGGCGATGAGCAGTTCTTC	CASSLVRGDEQFF
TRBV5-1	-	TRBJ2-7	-	TGCGCCAGCAGCGTACCTGACGGAACCTACGAGCAGTACTTC	CASSVPDGTYEQYF
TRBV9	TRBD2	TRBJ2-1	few	TGTGCCAGCAGCGTTGGGACTAGCGGTTACAATGAGCAGTTCTTC	CASSVGTSGYNEQFF
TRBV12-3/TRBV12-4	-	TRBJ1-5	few	TGTGCCAGCAGCCTACAGGGACTTCAGCCCCAGCATTTT	CASSLQGLQPQHF
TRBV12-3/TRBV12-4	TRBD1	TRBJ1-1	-	TGTGCCAGCAGTGTCGACAGGGCGAACACTGAAGCTTTCTTT	CASSVDRANTEAFF
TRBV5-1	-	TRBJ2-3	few	TGCGCCAGCAGCGAGGAAACAGATACGCAGTATTTT	CASSEETDTQYF
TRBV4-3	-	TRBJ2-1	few	TGCGCCAGCAGCCCCGCGGCTCTGAGGGACAATGAGCAGTTCTTC	CASSPAALRDNEQFF
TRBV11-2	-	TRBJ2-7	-	TGTGCCAGCAGCTTACACAGGTGGGACGAGCAGTACTTC	CASSLHRWDEQYF
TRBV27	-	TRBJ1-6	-	TGTGCCAGCAGTCCATGGGACACCACGCCAGGGGATTCACCCCTCCACTTT	CASSPWDTTPGDSPLHF
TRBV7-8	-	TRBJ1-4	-	TGTGCCAGCAGCTGGCAGGACAGAGATAATGAAAAACTGTTTTTT	CASSWQDRDNEKLFF
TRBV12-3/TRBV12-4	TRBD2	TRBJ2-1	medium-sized	TGTGCCAGCAGTCCCAACAGGGCTAGCGGGTCCTACAATGAGCAGTTCTTC	CASSPNRASGSYNEQFF
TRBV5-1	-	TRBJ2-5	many	TGCGCCAGCAGCTTGTGGGAGGAGGAGACCCAGTACTTC	CASSLWEEETQYF
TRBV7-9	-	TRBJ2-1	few	TGTGCCAGCAGTCAAGGTGGGGGCCACGGACGCATCAATGAGCAGTTCTTC	CASSQGGGHGRINEQFF
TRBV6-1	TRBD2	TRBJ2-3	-	TGTGCCAGCAGTCCTCTGAGCGGGAGGGCCACAGATACGCAGTATTTT	CASSPLSGRATDTQYF
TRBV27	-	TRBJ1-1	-	TGTGCCAGCATGGGCCATGAAGCTTTCTTT	CASMGHEAFF
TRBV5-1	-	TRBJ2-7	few	TGCGCCAGCAGCTTGGACACTTTCTCCTACGAGCAGTACTTC	CASSLDTFSYEQYF
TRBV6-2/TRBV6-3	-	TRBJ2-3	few	TGTGCCAGCAGTTACTCGAGGGCGGAGATCACAGATACGCAGTATTTT	CASSYSRAEITDTQYF
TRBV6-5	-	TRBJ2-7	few	TGTGCCAGCAGTTACGGCGGTGGAGGGGGCTTGTACGAGCAGTACTTC	CASSYGGGGGLYEQYF
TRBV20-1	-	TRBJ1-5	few	TGCGGTGCTACATCCATCGGTGGGCCCCAGCATTTT	CGATSIGGPQHF
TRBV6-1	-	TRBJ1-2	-	TGTGCCAGCAGTGAAGGACCGATAGGCTATGGCTACACCTTC	CASSEGPIGYGYTF
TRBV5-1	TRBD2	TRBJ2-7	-	TGCGCCAGCAGCTCCGGGACTATACCTTCCTACGAGCAGTACTTC	CASSSGTIPSYEQYF
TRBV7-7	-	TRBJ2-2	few	TGTGCCAGCAGCCTGGACAGACGAAGCACCGGGGAGCTGTTTTTT	CASSLDRRSTGELFF
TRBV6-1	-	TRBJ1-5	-	TGTGCCAGCAGTGAAGTAGGACGGGGCATTTATAGCAATCAGCCCCAGCATTTT	CASSEVGRGIYSNQPQHF
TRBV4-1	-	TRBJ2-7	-	TGCGCCAGCAGCCAACAGGGGGAGCAGTACTTC	CASSQQGEQYF
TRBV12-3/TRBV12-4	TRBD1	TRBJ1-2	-	TGTGCCAGCAGTGTAGCAGGGGACAGGGGGAATGGCTACACCTTC	CASSVAGDRGNGYTF
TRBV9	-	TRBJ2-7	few	TGTGCCAGCAGCGCGGGGGACAGCCCCTACGAGCAGTACTTC	CASSAGDSPYEQYF
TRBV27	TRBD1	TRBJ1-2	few	TGTGCCAGCAGTTTATCAGGTCAGGGGGCCGGTAACTATGGCTACACCTTC	CASSLSGQGAGNYGYTF
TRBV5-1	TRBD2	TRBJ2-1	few	TGCGCCAGCAGCTTGGACGGGGGGTACAATGAGCAGTTCTTC	CASSLDGGYNEQFF
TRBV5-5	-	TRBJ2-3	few	TGTGCCAGCAGCTCTCAAGGCGGAACAACAGATACGCAGTATTTT	CASSSQGGTTDTQYF